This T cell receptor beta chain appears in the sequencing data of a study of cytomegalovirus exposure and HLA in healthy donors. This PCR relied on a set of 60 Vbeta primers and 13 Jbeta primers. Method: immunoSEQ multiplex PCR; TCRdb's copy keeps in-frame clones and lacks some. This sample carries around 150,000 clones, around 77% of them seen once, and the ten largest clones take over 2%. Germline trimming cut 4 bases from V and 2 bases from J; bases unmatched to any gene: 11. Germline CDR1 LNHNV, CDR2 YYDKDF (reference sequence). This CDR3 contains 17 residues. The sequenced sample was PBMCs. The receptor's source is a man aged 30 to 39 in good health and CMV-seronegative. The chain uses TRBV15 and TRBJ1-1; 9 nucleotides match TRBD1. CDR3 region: CATSTWTGVAYNTEAFF. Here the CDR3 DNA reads TGTGCCACCAGCACGTGGACAGGGGTCGCGTATAACACTGAAGCTTTCTTT.